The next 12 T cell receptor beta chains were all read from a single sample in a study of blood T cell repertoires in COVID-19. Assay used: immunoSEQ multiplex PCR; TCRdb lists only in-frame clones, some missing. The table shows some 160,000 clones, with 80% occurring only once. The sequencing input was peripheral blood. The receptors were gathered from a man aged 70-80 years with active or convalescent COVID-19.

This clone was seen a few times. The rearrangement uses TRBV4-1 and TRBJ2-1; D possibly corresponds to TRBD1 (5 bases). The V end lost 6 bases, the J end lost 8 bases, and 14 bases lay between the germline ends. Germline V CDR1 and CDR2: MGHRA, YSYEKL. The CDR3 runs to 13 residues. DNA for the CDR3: TGCGCCAGCAGTCTGCCTGGGGCTGATGAGCAGTTCTTC. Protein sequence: CASSLPGADEQFF.

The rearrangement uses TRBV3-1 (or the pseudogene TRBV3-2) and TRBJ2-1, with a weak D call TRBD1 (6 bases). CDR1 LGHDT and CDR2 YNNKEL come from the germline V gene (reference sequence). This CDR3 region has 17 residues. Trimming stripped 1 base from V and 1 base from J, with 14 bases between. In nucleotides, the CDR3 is TGTGCCAGCAGCCAAGCCGGGACAACTAAATCCTACAATGAGCAGTTCTTC. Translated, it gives CASSQAGTTKSYNEQFF.

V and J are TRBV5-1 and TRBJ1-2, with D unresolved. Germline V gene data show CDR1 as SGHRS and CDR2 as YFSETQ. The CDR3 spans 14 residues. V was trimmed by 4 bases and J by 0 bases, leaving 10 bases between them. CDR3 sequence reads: CASSGEVANYGYTF. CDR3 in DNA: TGCGCCAGCAGCGGGGAGGTAGCTAACTATGGCTACACCTTC.

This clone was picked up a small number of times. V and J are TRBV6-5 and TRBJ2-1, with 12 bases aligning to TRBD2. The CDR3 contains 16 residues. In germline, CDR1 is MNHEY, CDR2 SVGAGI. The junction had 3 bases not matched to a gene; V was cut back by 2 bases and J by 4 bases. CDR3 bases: TGTGCCAGCAGTTACCCAGGGACTAGCGGGTACAATGAGCAGTTCTTC. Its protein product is CASSYPGTSGYNEQFF.

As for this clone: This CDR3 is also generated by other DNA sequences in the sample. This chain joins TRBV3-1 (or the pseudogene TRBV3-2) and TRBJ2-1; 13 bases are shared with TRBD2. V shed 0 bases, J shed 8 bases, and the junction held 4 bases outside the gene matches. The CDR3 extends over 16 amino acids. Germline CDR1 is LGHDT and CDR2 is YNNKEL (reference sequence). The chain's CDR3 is CASSQDGTSGTDEQFF. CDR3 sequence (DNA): TGTGCCAGCAGCCAAGACGGGACTAGCGGGACTGATGAGCAGTTCTTC.

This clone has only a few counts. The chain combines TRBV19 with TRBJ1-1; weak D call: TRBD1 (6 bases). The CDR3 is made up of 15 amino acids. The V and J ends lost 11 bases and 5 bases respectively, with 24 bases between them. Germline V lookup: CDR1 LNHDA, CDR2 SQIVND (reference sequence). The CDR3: CASQGREKGVTEAFF. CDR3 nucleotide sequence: TGTGCCTCCCAAGGGAGGGAGAAGGGGGTAACTGAAGCTTTCTTT. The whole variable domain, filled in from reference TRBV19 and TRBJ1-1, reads DGGITQSPKYLFRKEGQNVTLSCEQNLNHDAMYWYRQDPGQGLRLIYYSQIVNDFQKGDIAEGYSVSREKKESFPLTVTSAQKNPTAFYLCASQGREKGVTEAFFGQGTRLTVV.

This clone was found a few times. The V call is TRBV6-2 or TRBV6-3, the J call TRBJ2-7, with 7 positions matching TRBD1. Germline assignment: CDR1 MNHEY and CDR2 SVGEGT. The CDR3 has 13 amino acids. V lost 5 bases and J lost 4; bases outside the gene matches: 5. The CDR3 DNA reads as TGTGCCAGCAGTAAGGGGGCAGGGTACGAGCAGTACTTC. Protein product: CASSKGAGYEQYF.

CDR3 region: CASTITRGGDTEAFF. Here the CDR3 DNA reads TGCGCCAGTACGATCACCCGAGGGGGGGACACTGAAGCTTTCTTT. The chain links TRBV5-1 to TRBJ1-1, with D perhaps matching TRBD1 (6 bases). Germline loops: CDR1 SGHRS, CDR2 YFSETQ. Trimming took 8 bases from V and 3 from J, leaving 20 bases between them. This CDR3 has 15 amino acids.

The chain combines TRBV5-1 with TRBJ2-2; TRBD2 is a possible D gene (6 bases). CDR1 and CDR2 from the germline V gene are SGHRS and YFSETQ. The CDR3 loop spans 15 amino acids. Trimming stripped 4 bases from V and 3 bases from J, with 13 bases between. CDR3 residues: CASSPRLGDTGELFF. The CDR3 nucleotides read TGCGCCAGCAGCCCCAGACTAGGTGACACCGGGGAGCTGTTTTTT.

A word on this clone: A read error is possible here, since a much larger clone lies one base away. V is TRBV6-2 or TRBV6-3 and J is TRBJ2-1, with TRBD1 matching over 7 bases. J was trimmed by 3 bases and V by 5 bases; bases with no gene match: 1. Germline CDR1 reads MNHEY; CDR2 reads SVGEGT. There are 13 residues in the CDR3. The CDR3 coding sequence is TGTGCCAGCAGTCGGGACAGCTACAATGAGCAGTTCTTC. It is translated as CASSRDSYNEQFF.

The CDR3 DNA reads TGTGCCAGCAGCTTTGGACTAGCGGGGGGCCAGGGAGATACGCAGTATTTT. Translated, it gives CASSFGLAGGQGDTQYF. The chain is built from TRBV7-2 and TRBJ2-3; TRBD2 agrees at 14 bases. Losses at the gene ends were 3 bases for V and 5 bases for J; bases not matched to a gene: 7. CDR1 is SGHTA, CDR2 FQGNSA, per germline. The CDR3 length is 17 residues. The full variable domain, its missing parts supplied by reference TRBV7-2 and TRBJ2-3, is GAGVSQSPSNKVTEKGKDVELRCDPISGHTALYWYRQSLGQGLEFLIYFQGNSAPDKSGLPSDRFSAERTGGSVSTLTIQRTQQEDSAVYLCASSFGLAGGQGDTQYFGPGTRLTVL.

CDR3 protein: CASSLVGDSYYEQYF. The CDR3 DNA reads TGCGCCAGCAGCTTGGTAGGAGACAGCTACTACGAGCAGTACTTC. The rearrangement uses TRBV5-1 and TRBJ2-7; tentative D call: TRBD1 (5 bases). CDR1 and CDR2 from the germline V gene are SGHRS and YFSETQ. This CDR3 is 15 amino acids long. Trimming took 0 bases from V and 3 from J, leaving 13 bases between them.